This TCR beta chain was recovered during a study of T cell changes during pregnancy in multiple sclerosis. The assay was immunoSEQ multiplex PCR, and TCRdb's table has in-frame clones only and misses some. Among tens of thousands of clones listed, 75% to 95% were seen once. This CDR3 is 16 amino acids long. The V and J ends lost 1 base and 7 bases respectively, with 18 bases between them. CDR1 SGDLS and CDR2 YYNGEE come from the germline V gene. The receptor comes from a female donor in good health, enrolled as a control in a pregnancy study. This rearrangement joins TRBV9 to TRBJ1-3; possible D gene TRBD1, 6 bases. The source was peripheral blood, collected after pregnancy. The CDR3 loop is CASSVLGQYPANTIYF. The CDR3 DNA is TGTGCCAGCAGCGTATTGGGACAATACCCGGCTAACACCATATATTTT. The full variable domain, completed using reference TRBV9 and TRBJ1-3, is DSGVTQTPKHLITATGQRVTLRCSPRSGDLSVYWYQQSLDQGLQFLIQYYNGEERAKGNILERFSAQQFPDLHSELNLSSLELGDSALYFCASSVLGQYPANTIYFGEGSWLTVV.